The subject of this entry is one T cell receptor beta chain. What it binds is not known. This sample was included in a study of cytomegalovirus exposure and HLA in healthy donors. The primer mix had 60 Vbeta and 13 Jbeta primers. The data were produced by immunoSEQ multiplex PCR, yet TCRdb's version contains in-frame clones alone and is incomplete. There are around 100,000 clones in the sample; roughly 70% occur only once, and approximately 9% lies in the top ten. The CDR3 covers 15 residues. Germline lookup yields CDR1 LNHDA and CDR2 SQIVND (reference sequence). V shed 7 bases and J shed 0 bases, with 13 bases lying between them. Notes on the study in general: Later analysis identified a missense DCLRE1C variant that was linked to TCR beta V- and J-gene trimming. It was confirmed in vitro that a few of the CMV-associated chains were specific for CMV antigens.

The clonotype originates from a man between 25 and 39 years old in good health and CMV-seropositive. The rearrangement uses TRBV19 and TRBJ2-1; tentatively, D is TRBD2 (5 bases). What was sequenced was PBMCs. The CDR3 DNA reads as TGTGCCAGTAAGGAGCGGCGGAGCTCCTACAATGAGCAGTTCTTC. Its protein is CASKERRSSYNEQFF.